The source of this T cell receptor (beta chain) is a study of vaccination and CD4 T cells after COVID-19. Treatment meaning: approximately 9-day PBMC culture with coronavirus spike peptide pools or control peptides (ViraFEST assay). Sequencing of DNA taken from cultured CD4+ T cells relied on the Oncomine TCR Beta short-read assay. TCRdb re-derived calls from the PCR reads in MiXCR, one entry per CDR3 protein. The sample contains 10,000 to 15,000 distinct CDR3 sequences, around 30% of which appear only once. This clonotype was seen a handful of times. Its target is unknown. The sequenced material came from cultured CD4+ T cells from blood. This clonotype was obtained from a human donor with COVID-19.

DNA of the CDR3: TGTGCCTGGAGTGTTCTTGCGGGGGGTGCCCAAGAGACCCAGTACTTC. This codes for CAWSVLAGGAQETQYF. The rearrangement joins TRBV30 to TRBJ2-5; 8 nucleotides align to TRBD2. The germline gives CDR1 GTSNPN, CDR2 SVGIG (reference sequence). V shed 0 bases, J shed 1 base, and the junction held 7 bases outside the gene matches. The CDR3 runs 16 residues.